Following are 29 T cell receptor beta chains from one sample sequenced in a study of CD8+ T cells in alopecia areata. Reverse transcribed after extraction, RNA yielded cDNA as the sequencing template. Data came from immunoSEQ multiplex PCR; TCRdb stores just in-frame clones and leaves some out. Among fewer than 150,000 clones listed, around 82% were seen once. Treatment here: oral pan-JAK inhibitor, 5-10 mg twice daily. The sequencing used CD8+ T cells sorted from blood, collected at week 4, from a patient treated with tofacitinib. These receptors came from a human donor with alopecia areata.

The chain combines TRBV5-1 with TRBJ2-2, with 7 bases aligning to TRBD1. This CDR3 region has 14 residues. Germline CDR1 SGHRS, CDR2 YFSETQ. The junction had 7 bases not matched to a gene; V was cut back by 5 bases and J by 6 bases. Here the CDR3 DNA reads TGCGCCAGCAGTTTTGGACAGGACCCCGGGGAGCTGTTTTTT. This codes for CASSFGQDPGELFF.

This clone has just one count. V is TRBV4-2 and J is TRBJ2-5; 7 nucleotides align to TRBD1. Losses at the gene ends were 0 bases for V and 0 bases for J; bases not matched to a gene: 4. The CDR3 is 16 residues long. The germline gives CDR1 LGHNA, CDR2 YNFKEQ. CDR3 in amino acids: CASSQERGGYQETQYF. The CDR3 DNA reads as TGTGCCAGCAGCCAAGAAAGAGGGGGCTACCAAGAGACCCAGTACTTC.

The table lists this clone with many counts. This sequence joins TRBV4-3 and TRBJ2-7; TRBD1 agrees at 9 bases. Germline-derived CDR1 and CDR2 are LGHNA and YSLEER. The CDR3 contains 16 residues. Losses at the gene ends were 4 bases for V and 5 bases for J; bases not matched to a gene: 12. For the CDR3, the DNA is TGCGCCAGCAGCCGAACACCACCGGGACAGGGCGACGAGCAGTACTTC. Translated, it gives CASSRTPPGQGDEQYF.

The gene calls are TRBV5-4 and TRBJ2-1; no firm D call. CDR1 is SGHNT, CDR2 YYREEE, per germline (reference sequence). There are 14 residues in the CDR3. Trimming stripped 4 bases from V and 10 bases from J, with 18 bases between. The CDR3 loop reads CASSLWSSTNEQFF. The CDR3 bases are TGTGCCAGCAGCCTCTGGTCCTCAACCAACGAGCAGTTCTTC.

The rearrangement joins TRBV5-1 to TRBJ2-7, with D possibly TRBD1 on 6 matching bases. CDR3 length: 15 residues. V was pared by 0 bases and J by 0 bases, with 10 bases between. Germline-derived CDR1 and CDR2 are SGHRS and YFSETQ. CDR3 in amino acids: CASSLGQVYSYEQYF. The CDR3 DNA reads as TGCGCCAGCAGCTTGGGACAGGTCTACTCCTACGAGCAGTACTTC.

The rearrangement uses TRBV11-2 and TRBJ2-5, with 9 bases fitting TRBD2. With 3 bases clipped from V and 5 bases from J, the junction kept 4 bases outside the gene matches. CDR1 and CDR2 (germline): SGHAT, FQNNGV. This CDR3 is 14 amino acids long. This CDR3 is CASSFAGGRETQYF. The CDR3 bases are TGTGCCAGCAGCTTCGCGGGGGGGCGGGAGACCCAGTACTTC.

V gene TRBV13 combines with J gene TRBJ2-4; D is uncertain. V gave up 5 bases and J gave up 0 bases, with 14 bases separating them. This CDR3 has 16 amino acids. Germline V lookup: CDR1 PRHDT, CDR2 FYEKMQ (reference sequence). The DNA of the CDR3 is TGTGCCAGCAGCCCCCCTGGTCTCAGAGCCAAAAACATTCAGTACTTC. It codes for CASSPPGLRAKNIQYF.

J is TRBJ1-5 and V is TRBV10-3; TRBD1 is a possible D gene (5 bases). V dropped 8 bases and J dropped 5 bases, with 10 bases sitting between them. The CDR3 has 12 amino acids. The germline V gene encodes CDR1 ENHRY and CDR2 SYGVKD. The CDR3 DNA is TGTGCCATCGGGGCCGGTGATCAGCCCCAGCATTTT. It codes for CAIGAGDQPQHF.

The chain has TRBV29-1 and TRBJ2-6; D is possibly TRBD2 (6 bases). V shed 4 bases and J shed 1 base, with 11 bases lying between them. Looked up from germline, CDR1 is SQVTM and CDR2 is ANQGSEA. This CDR3 has 15 residues. CDR3 in DNA: TGCAGCGTTGTTGCAGGGACTTCTGGGGCCAACGTCCTGACTTTC. This gives the protein CSVVAGTSGANVLTF. The full variable domain, with the rest looked up from reference TRBV29-1 and TRBJ2-6, is SAVISQKPSRDICQRGTSLTIQCQVDSQVTMMFWYRQQPGQSLTLIATANQGSEATYESGFVIDKFPISRPNLTFSTLTVSNMSPEDSSIYLCSVVAGTSGANVLTFGAGSRLTVL.

In this sample, this clone turned up a few times. The chain recombines TRBV27 with TRBJ2-5, with TRBD2 matching over 9 bases. V lost 6 bases, J lost 4 bases, and 6 bases stayed unmatched. Germline V CDR1 and CDR2: MNHEY, SMNVEV (reference sequence). This CDR3 is built from 14 residues. In DNA, the CDR3 is TGTGCCAGCAGCGGCGGGGGGGCGAGAGAGACCCAGTACTTC. As protein: CASSGGGARETQYF.

The chain combines TRBV9 with TRBJ2-1; 7 bases are shared with TRBD2. The V and J ends lost 4 bases and 8 bases, in that order; junction bases with no gene match: 6. The CDR3 loop spans 13 amino acids. From germline, CDR1 is SGDLS and CDR2 YYNGEE. CDR3 protein: CASSPLRGDEQFF. CDR3 sequence (DNA): TGTGCCAGCAGCCCCCTCCGGGGGGATGAGCAGTTCTTC.

This clone showed up just a few times. This sequence joins TRBV29-1 and TRBJ2-7; 7 positions agree with TRBD2. CDR1 is SQVTM, CDR2 ANQGSEA, per germline. This CDR3 has 14 residues. Losses at the gene ends were 7 bases for V and 2 bases for J; bases not matched to a gene: 11. CDR3 residues: CSARGEGQPYEQYF. The CDR3, as DNA: TGCAGCGCCCGAGGGGAGGGCCAACCCTACGAGCAGTACTTC.

V usage is TRBV5-1 and J usage is TRBJ1-3, with D possibly matching TRBD1 (6 bases). The CDR3 has 14 amino acids. The V end was cut by 2 bases, the J end by 1 base, with 7 bases between. CDR1 and CDR2 from the germline V gene are SGHRS and YFSETQ. The CDR3: CASSFQGSGNTIYF. For the CDR3, the DNA is TGCGCCAGCAGCTTTCAGGGGTCTGGAAACACCATATATTTT.

The rearrangement joins TRBV7-9 to TRBJ1-2; D not resolved. Germline V lookup: CDR1 SEHNR, CDR2 FQNEAQ (reference sequence). Between the trimmed V and J ends, which lost 4 bases and 6 bases, there was a span of 12 bases. The CDR3 length is 13 residues. The chain's CDR3 is CASSSAGFDGYTF. The CDR3 nucleotides read TGTGCCAGCAGCTCCGCGGGATTCGATGGCTACACCTTC.

The chain links TRBV4-1 to TRBJ2-7; TRBD2 aligns across 8 bases. Per germline, CDR1 MGHRA and CDR2 YSYEKL. The CDR3 sequence is 14 residues long. Germline trimming cut 4 bases from V and 2 bases from J; bases unmatched to any gene: 4. The CDR3 region is CASSPSRGAYEQYF. The CDR3, as DNA: TGCGCCAGCAGCCCCTCGCGGGGGGCCTACGAGCAGTACTTC.

The chain carries TRBV7-9 and TRBJ1-2; no firm D call. The length of the CDR3 is 13 residues. Per the germline V gene, CDR1 is SEHNR and CDR2 is FQNEAQ (reference sequence). Deletions cut 5 bases from V and 4 bases from J, with 11 bases between. CDR3 DNA sequence: TGTGCCAGCAGCGCCCGATGGGGCTATGGCTACACCTTC. It encodes CASSARWGYGYTF.

The rearrangement uses TRBV10-3 and TRBJ2-3; 10 bases match TRBD1. The CDR3 totals 17 residues. CDR1 and CDR2 from the germline V gene are ENHRY and SYGVKD. V lost 3 bases to trimming and J lost 5 bases; unmatched junction nucleotides: 11. CDR3 nucleotide sequence: TGTGCCATCAGTGACCCGCCCCGACAGGGGGCGGGAGATACGCAGTATTTT. Its translation is CAISDPPRQGAGDTQYF.

This sequence joins TRBV7-2 and TRBJ2-1; the D is unclear. The CDR3 sequence is 13 residues long. Trimming took 5 bases from V and 8 from J, leaving 13 bases between them. Germline V gene sequence: CDR1 SGHTA, CDR2 FQGNSA. The CDR3 is CASSPLLWDEQFF. Written as DNA, the CDR3 is TGTGCCAGCAGCCCGCTCCTCTGGGATGAGCAGTTCTTC. The full variable domain, with the rest looked up from reference TRBV7-2 and TRBJ2-1, is GAGVSQSPSNKVTEKGKDVELRCDPISGHTALYWYRQSLGQGLEFLIYFQGNSAPDKSGLPSDRFSAERTGGSVSTLTIQRTQQEDSAVYLCASSPLLWDEQFFGPGTRLTVL.

The J gene is TRBJ2-3, the V gene TRBV19; the D gene is possibly TRBD1 (6 bases). The length of the CDR3 is 15 residues. The V gene's germline CDR1 is LNHDA and CDR2 SQIVND (reference sequence). Trimming removed 5 bases at V and 7 bases at J, with 19 bases between. In DNA, the CDR3 is TGTGCCAGTAGTCCTGGGGCAGGGGAGTCGAATACGCAGTATTTT. Translating gives CASSPGAGESNTQYF.

The chain recombines TRBV5-1 with TRBJ2-7, with D perhaps TRBD1 or TRBD2 (5 bases each). Germline loops: CDR1 SGHRS, CDR2 YFSETQ. The CDR3 has 14 amino acids. Between the trimmed V and J ends, which lost 3 bases and 3 bases, there was a span of 13 bases. CDR3 nucleotide sequence: TGCGCCAGCAGCTGGGGACGAGACCTCTACGAGCAGTACTTC. This codes for CASSWGRDLYEQYF. The full variable domain, completed using reference TRBV5-1 and TRBJ2-7, is KAGVTQTPRYLIKTRGQQVTLSCSPISGHRSVSWYQQTPGQGLQFLFEYFSETQRNKGNFPGRFSGRQFSNSRSEMNVSTLELGDSALYLCASSWGRDLYEQYFGPGTRLTVT.

The V gene is TRBV27, the J gene TRBJ2-2, with 8 bases fitting TRBD2. J gave up 4 bases and V 8 bases, and 9 bases lay outside the gene matches. Per the germline V gene, CDR1 is MNHEY and CDR2 is SMNVEV (reference sequence). The CDR3 covers 15 residues. The CDR3 DNA follows: TGTGCCAGCGGGAAAAGCGGGGGTTCCACCGGGGAGCTGTTTTTT. It yields the protein CASGKSGGSTGELFF.

The J gene is TRBJ2-5, the V gene TRBV27; D could derive from TRBD1 or TRBD2 (6 bases each). V was shortened by 1 base and J by 1 base, with 10 bases between the two germline ends. This CDR3 is built from 15 residues. Germline V gene lookup returns CDR1 MNHEY and CDR2 SMNVEV (reference sequence). The CDR3 nucleotides read TGTGCCAGCAGTTTATTAGGGGGACTCCAAGAGACCCAGTACTTC. Translation: CASSLLGGLQETQYF.

The V call is TRBV7-8, the J call TRBJ2-5; 7 bases line up with TRBD1. The junction had 6 bases not matched to a gene; V was cut back by 4 bases and J by 1 base. The germline V gene has CDR1 SGHVS and CDR2 FQNEAQ. CDR3 length: 15 amino acids. Here the CDR3 reads CASSSLNRGQETQYF. Written as DNA, the CDR3 is TGTGCCAGCAGCTCATTAAACAGGGGCCAAGAGACCCAGTACTTC.

The chain combines TRBV30 with TRBJ1-5; 7 nucleotides agree with TRBD1. Germline loops: CDR1 GTSNPN, CDR2 SVGIG (reference sequence). The trim removed 5 bases at V and 2 bases at J, leaving 3 bases unmatched. The CDR3 covers 13 residues. Here the CDR3 DNA reads TGTGCCTGGGGAGGACAGGGCAATCAGCCCCAGCATTTT. Translation: CAWGGQGNQPQHF.

This chain connects TRBV23-1 to TRBJ2-5; 7 bases line up with TRBD1. TRBV23-1 is noted as an ORF with a role that remains uncertain. CDR3 length: 14 residues. V was clipped by 4 bases and J by 3 bases; unmatched bases: 5. The CDR3 DNA follows: TGCGCCAGCAGTCCCGGGACAGCTGAAGAGACCCAGTACTTC. Translated: CASSPGTAEETQYF.

The rearrangement uses TRBV11-2 and TRBJ1-5, with D perhaps matching TRBD1 (5 bases). Trimming cost V 0 bases and J 1 base, with 19 bases left between them. Germline V gives CDR1 SGHAT, CDR2 FQNNGV. This CDR3 comprises 19 residues. DNA for the CDR3: TGTGCCAGCAGCTTAGATTGGGCTAAGGGGAGGGAAAGCAATCAGCCCCAGCATTTT. This codes for CASSLDWAKGRESNQPQHF.

The genes are TRBV13 and TRBJ2-5, with D perhaps assigned TRBD1 or TRBD2 (6 bases each). The CDR3 covers 16 residues. The V gene lost 1 base and the J gene lost 4 bases, with 16 bases spanning the gap. Germline assignment: CDR1 PRHDT and CDR2 FYEKMQ (reference sequence). The chain's CDR3 is CASSLAGGPSRETQYF. In DNA, the CDR3 is TGTGCCAGCAGCTTAGCTGGGGGGCCCAGCCGAGAGACCCAGTACTTC.

The rearrangement joins TRBV7-2 to TRBJ2-7; the match to TRBD1 covers 8 bases. The junction had 15 bases not matched to a gene; V was cut back by 6 bases and J by 2 bases. Per germline, CDR1 SGHTA and CDR2 FQGNSA. CDR3 length: 17 residues. CDR3 loop: CASSYNPGTGGTYEQYF. In DNA form, the CDR3 reads TGTGCCAGCAGTTATAACCCCGGGACAGGCGGAACCTACGAGCAGTACTTC.

This chain uses TRBV6-5 with TRBJ2-7; 14 bases map to TRBD2. The V segment lost 2 bases and the J segment 0 bases; nucleotides outside the gene matches: 0. This CDR3 is 16 amino acids long. Germline CDR1 reads MNHEY; CDR2 reads SVGAGI. CDR3 sequence: CASSYGTSGSSYEQYF. CDR3 DNA: TGTGCCAGCAGTTACGGGACTAGCGGGAGCTCCTACGAGCAGTACTTC.